Each of the 17 T cell receptor beta chains below was sequenced from the same sample in a study of blood T cell repertoires in COVID-19. Libraries were prepared by immunoSEQ multiplex PCR; TCRdb keeps only in-frame clonotypes and omits some of them. This sample has roughly 400,000 clones, with roughly 90% found just once. The sequenced material came from PBMCs or T cells enriched from blood (not recorded which). Receptor source: a woman between 35 and 50 years old who had been exposed to COVID-19.

J is TRBJ1-2 and V is TRBV7-2; D is unresolved. This CDR3 contains 15 residues. Trimming took 3 bases from V and 6 from J, leaving 17 bases between them. Germline-derived CDR1 and CDR2 are SGHTA and FQGNSA. The CDR3 DNA reads TGTGCCAGCAGCTTGTTTGGACTTGGTTCGGATGGCTACACCTTC. Translating it yields CASSLFGLGSDGYTF.

The CDR3 region is CASSREGQGNEQFF. CDR3 nucleotide sequence: TGTGCCAGCAGTCGAGAAGGACAGGGGAATGAGCAGTTCTTC. This rearrangement joins TRBV11-3 to TRBJ2-1; 9 bases are shared with TRBD1. The V and J ends lost 6 bases and 7 bases, in that order; junction bases with no gene match: 7. Germline-derived CDR1 and CDR2 are SGHNT and YENEEA. This CDR3 region has 14 residues.

This clone has just one count. The chain couples TRBV5-6 to TRBJ1-6, with a weak D call TRBD1 (5 bases). Germline values: CDR1 SGHDT, CDR2 YYEEEE. CDR3 length equals 14 residues. V dropped 1 base and J dropped 7 bases, with 9 bases sitting between them. CDR3 bases: TGTGCCAGCAGCTTGATCCAGGGCAATTCACCCCTCCACTTT. It translates to CASSLIQGNSPLHF.

This clone was seen a single time. The rearrangement joins TRBV6-5 to TRBJ1-6; possibly TRBD1 for D (6 bases). Germline CDR1 and CDR2: MNHEY and SVGAGI. The ends were cut back, 6 bases at V and 8 bases at J, with 11 bases in the middle. CDR3 size: 13 residues. The DNA for the CDR3 is TGTGCCAGCAGGGGAAGGACAGATTCACCCCTCCACTTT. Translating gives CASRGRTDSPLHF.

The CDR3 bases are TGTGCCAGCAGTGGATACCCGACAGGGTGGGGAAACATTCAGTACTTC. This codes for CASSGYPTGWGNIQYF. The J gene is TRBJ2-4, the V gene TRBV2; TRBD1 matches 7 bases. V lost 4 bases and J lost 6; bases outside the gene matches: 12. CDR3 length: 16 amino acids. Looked up from germline, CDR1 is SNHLY and CDR2 is FYNNEI.

This sequence joins TRBV19 and TRBJ2-7; 12 bases line up with TRBD1. V shed 4 bases and J 5 bases; nucleotides not matched to a gene: 6. Germline CDR1 and CDR2: LNHDA and SQIVND (reference sequence). The CDR3 length is 15 residues. CDR3 nucleotides: TGTGCCAGTAGTAGAGGGACAGGGGGCTTGGACGAGCAGTACTTC. This encodes CASSRGTGGLDEQYF.

V and J are TRBV7-9 and TRBJ1-2, with a weak D call TRBD1 (5 bases). V gave up 5 bases and J gave up 0 bases, with 7 bases separating them. Per germline, CDR1 SEHNR and CDR2 FQNEAQ (reference sequence). The CDR3 sequence is 13 residues long. CDR3 nucleotide sequence: TGTGCCAGCAGCCAGACAGCTAACTATGGCTACACCTTC. Translation gives CASSQTANYGYTF.

This chain connects TRBV12-5 to TRBJ2-1; 8 nucleotides match TRBD2. The J segment lost 1 base and the V segment lost 2 bases, leaving 10 bases of the junction unmatched. The CDR3 spans 18 residues. The germline V gene has CDR1 LGHNT and CDR2 FRNRAP. The CDR3 DNA reads as TGTGCTAGTGGTTTGACAAGGACCAGCGGGGGTTCCTACAATGAGCAGTTCTTC. Translation gives CASGLTRTSGGSYNEQFF.

The genes are TRBV7-3 and TRBJ1-1, with D unresolved. The ends were cut back, 4 bases at V and 1 base at J, with 7 bases in the middle. CDR1 is SGHTA and CDR2 is FQGTGA in the germline V gene. The CDR3 contains 13 residues. CDR3 loop: CASSSAGNTEAFF. CDR3 nucleotide sequence: TGTGCCAGCAGCTCCGCCGGGAACACTGAAGCTTTCTTT.

This sequence joins TRBV18 and TRBJ1-5; D not resolved. This CDR3 spans 15 amino acids. Germline loops: CDR1 KGHSH, CDR2 LQKENI. The V and J ends lost 2 bases and 1 base respectively, with 9 bases between them. The CDR3 loop is CASSPEDWSNQPQHF. CDR3 nucleotide sequence: TGTGCCAGCTCACCAGAGGACTGGAGCAATCAGCCCCAGCATTTT.

The V gene is TRBV18, the J gene TRBJ2-7; 7 bases map to TRBD1. CDR1 is KGHSH, CDR2 LQKENI, per germline. The ends lost 2 bases at V and 6 bases at J; junction bases unmatched: 10. CDR3 length equals 15 residues. CDR3 bases: TGTGCCAGCTCACCATTAGGGACAGACGCCGGCGAGCAGTACTTC. It specifies CASSPLGTDAGEQYF.

The chain employs TRBV3-1 (or the pseudogene TRBV3-2) and TRBJ1-5; 9 bases align to TRBD1. Trimming removed 4 bases from V and 0 bases from J; junction bases left unmatched: 4. CDR3 length equals 16 residues. Germline CDR1 is LGHDT and CDR2 is YNNKEL (reference sequence). The CDR3 protein is CASSLGTGLSNQPQHF. The CDR3 DNA follows: TGTGCCAGCAGCCTCGGGACAGGGCTTAGCAATCAGCCCCAGCATTTT.

The chain has TRBV10-3 and TRBJ2-7; 8 nucleotides match TRBD1. The CDR3 totals 15 residues. Trimming at V came to 0 bases and at J to 2 bases, leaving 3 bases not matched to a gene. The germline V gene encodes CDR1 ENHRY and CDR2 SYGVKD. In DNA form, the CDR3 reads TGTGCCATCAGTGAGTCCAAACAGGGGGCCTACGAGCAGTACTTC. Encoded protein: CAISESKQGAYEQYF.

The rearrangement joins TRBV18 to TRBJ1-1; possible D gene TRBD1, 5 bases. The CDR3 is 14 residues long. Germline V gene data show CDR1 as KGHSH and CDR2 as LQKENI. V lost 4 bases and J 5 bases, leaving 14 bases between the germline ends. The CDR3 region is CASSLQAGGTEAFF. The CDR3 bases are TGTGCCAGCTCACTACAGGCCGGGGGGACTGAAGCTTTCTTT.

The chain has TRBV28 and TRBJ2-3, with 7 bases identical to TRBD2. The germline gives CDR1 MDHEN, CDR2 SYDVKM. The CDR3 runs to 14 residues. V shed 7 bases, J shed 6 bases, and the junction held 10 bases outside the gene matches. The DNA of the CDR3 is TGTGCCAGCAATGGACTAGAGGGCTTGGATACGCAGTATTTT. It codes for CASNGLEGLDTQYF.

A few counts support this clone. The rearrangement uses TRBV5-4 and TRBJ2-2; 8 bases are shared with TRBD2. The CDR3 consists of 16 residues. The germline CDR1 and CDR2 sequences are SGHNT and YYREEE (reference sequence). V shed 0 bases and J 4 bases; nucleotides not matched to a gene: 5. Here the CDR3 reads CASSLGREVSTGELFF. As DNA, the CDR3 is TGTGCCAGCAGCTTGGGGCGGGAGGTTAGCACCGGGGAGCTGTTTTTT. The whole variable domain, remainder taken from reference TRBV5-4 and TRBJ2-2, is ETGVTQSPTHLIKTRGQQVTLRCSSQSGHNTVSWYQQALGQGPQFIFQYYREEENGRGNFPPRFSGLQFPNYSSELNVNALELDDSALYLCASSLGREVSTGELFFGEGSRLTVL.

This chain links TRBV5-1 with TRBJ1-2, with unresolved D. Germline V gives CDR1 SGHRS, CDR2 YFSETQ. CDR3 size: 15 residues. V lost 5 bases, J lost 2 bases, and 16 bases lay in between. Here the CDR3 DNA reads TGCGCCAGCAGTTTGCTGGCGGGGATGAACTATGGCTACACCTTC. As protein: CASSLLAGMNYGYTF.